The text below deals with one TCR beta chain. One end of the junction fails to match germline, which may point to a read error. These data come from a study of tumor-infiltrating lymphocytes in primary liver carcinoma. Study-level information: Patients were men and women aged 30 to 69 years.

Per germline, CDR1 SGHNT and CDR2 YENEEA. The CDR3 totals 14 residues. Starting from around 0.45 ug of total RNA, TCR beta cDNA was produced with a primer in the constant region. Modified slightly, ARM-PCR produced TCR beta libraries over three nested multiplex PCR rounds. TRBV1-TRBV30 forward and Cbeta reverse primers drove the first two roughly 10-cycle rounds. Using its own MiXCR run on the multiplex PCR reads, TCRdb lists one record per CDR3 protein. This sample has around 40,000 distinct CDR3 sequences, with about 73% found just once. Taking 20-30 mg of unsorted bulk tissue, the authors co-extracted RNA and DNA.

The chain recombines TRBV11-3 with TRBJ2-1; D unresolved. This sequence was found in a man between 35 and 55 years old with primary liver carcinoma and hepatitis B virus infection. The sample comprised liver tumor tissue from sampling region 2. Subset in this sample: tumor region T2, inferior pole. CDR3 DNA sequence: TGTGCTAGCAGCTTAGGCGTCTCGAACATTGAGCAGATCTTC. Its translation is CASSLGVSNIEQIF.